This T cell receptor beta chain comes out of a study of a mutant IDH1 vaccine in newly diagnosed glioma. Study overall: Patients arrived already treated with radiotherapy, temozolomide, or both, most having had both.

Germline V CDR1 and CDR2: SGHRS, YFSETQ. The CDR3 totals 12 residues. With 9 bases removed from V and 1 base from J, the gap between germline ends came to 10 bases. Turning to this clone: Its antigen is unknown.

Documented time point: week 11, during vaccination. In every dose of vaccine, 300 ug of mutant IDH1 20-mer peptide was given alongside topical imiquimod. Produced via immunoSEQ multiplex PCR; TCRdb's table is partial and in-frame only. The sample records some 40,000 clones, about four fifths being singletons. The source was peripheral blood mononuclear cells (PBMCs), collected from a glioma patient whose treatment included an IDH1 peptide vaccine. This receptor was obtained from a woman between 25 and 40 years old with glioma. Some clones in this sample may be carry-over from other donors' samples. The rearrangement uses TRBV5-1 and TRBJ1-1; tentatively, D is TRBD1 (5 bases). CDR3 nucleotide sequence: TGCGCCACCCGGGACGGGAACACTGAAGCTTTCTTT. Translation: CATRDGNTEAFF. Drawing the rest from reference TRBV5-1 and TRBJ1-1, the complete variable domain is KAGVTQTPRYLIKTRGQQVTLSCSPISGHRSVSWYQQTPGQGLQFLFEYFSETQRNKGNFPGRFSGRQFSNSRSEMNVSTLELGDSALYLCATRDGNTEAFFGQGTRLTVV.